This passage covers 5 T cell receptor beta chains from one sample sequenced in a study of T cell responses to AZD1222 COVID-19 vaccine. TCRdb's table, derived via immunoSEQ multiplex PCR, lists solely in-frame clones and lacks some. The sample records some 120,000 clones, approximately 85% being singletons. Sequences were derived from peripheral blood, sampled on day 0 of MenACWY control vaccination. These receptors were collected from an adult in good health.

V is TRBV4-1 and J is TRBJ1-5; 7 nucleotides line up with TRBD1. The CDR3 is 15 amino acids. Per the germline V gene, CDR1 is MGHRA and CDR2 is YSYEKL. V gave up 5 bases and J gave up 0 bases; unmatched junction bases: 4. The chain's CDR3 is CASSWGTDSNQPQHF. The CDR3 DNA reads as TGCGCCAGCAGCTGGGGGACAGATAGCAATCAGCCCCAGCATTTT.

DNA of the CDR3: TGTGCCAGCAGCCCCCTCGGAAACACCATATATTTT. It yields the protein CASSPLGNTIYF. The chain is built from TRBV7-9 and TRBJ1-3; no definite D call. Per germline, CDR1 SEHNR and CDR2 FQNEAQ (reference sequence). The V gene lost 5 bases and the J gene lost 4 bases, with 6 bases spanning the gap. The CDR3 sequence is 12 residues long. Drawing the rest from reference TRBV7-9 and TRBJ1-3, the complete variable domain is DTGVSQNPRHKITKRGQNVTFRCDPISEHNRLYWYRQTLGQGPEFLTYFQNEAQLEKSRLLSDRFSAERPKGSFSTLEIQRTEQGDSAMYLCASSPLGNTIYFGEGSWLTVV.

This chain joins TRBV6-4 and TRBJ2-1, with TRBD2 matching 7 bases. The junction had 7 bases not matched to a gene; V was cut back by 3 bases and J by 5 bases. Germline V gives CDR1 MRHNA, CDR2 SNTAGT. This CDR3 spans 15 amino acids. The CDR3 spells CASSEGGGSHNEQFF. The CDR3 DNA reads TGTGCCAGCAGTGAGGGGGGGGGATCTCACAATGAGCAGTTCTTC.

The CDR3 DNA sequence: TGTGCCAGCAGACCCCCGGGCGGGAGGGAGCAGTTCTTC. Its translation: CASRPPGGREQFF. This chain uses TRBV12-3 or TRBV12-4 with TRBJ2-1, with 8 bases aligning to TRBD2. The V and J ends lost 6 bases and 10 bases, in that order; junction bases with no gene match: 8. The CDR3 sequence is 13 residues long.

The chain links TRBV24-1 to TRBJ2-7; D is uncertain. Trimming took off 3 bases at V and 5 bases at J, with 7 bases between the two ends. The CDR3 sequence is 12 residues long. The germline V gene encodes CDR1 KGHDR and CDR2 SFDVKD. CDR3 residues: CATSDPGHEQYF. DNA of the CDR3: TGTGCCACCAGTGATCCGGGCCACGAGCAGTACTTC.